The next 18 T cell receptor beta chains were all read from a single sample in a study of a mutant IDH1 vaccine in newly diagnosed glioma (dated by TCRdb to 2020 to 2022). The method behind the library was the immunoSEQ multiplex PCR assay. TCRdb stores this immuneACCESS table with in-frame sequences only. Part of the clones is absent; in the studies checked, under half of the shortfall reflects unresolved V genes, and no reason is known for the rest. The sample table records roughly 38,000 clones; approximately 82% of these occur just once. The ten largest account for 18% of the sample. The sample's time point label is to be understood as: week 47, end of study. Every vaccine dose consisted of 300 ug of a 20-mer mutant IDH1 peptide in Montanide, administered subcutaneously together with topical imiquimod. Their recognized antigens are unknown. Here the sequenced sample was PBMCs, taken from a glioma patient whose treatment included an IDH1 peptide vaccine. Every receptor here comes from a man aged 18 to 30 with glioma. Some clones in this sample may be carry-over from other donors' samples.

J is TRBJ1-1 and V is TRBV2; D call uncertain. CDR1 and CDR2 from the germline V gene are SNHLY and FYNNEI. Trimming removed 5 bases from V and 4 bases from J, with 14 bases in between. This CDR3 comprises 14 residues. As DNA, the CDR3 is TGTGCCAGCAGTCCCGCGGGGTGGATCACTGAAGCTTTCTTT. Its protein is CASSPAGWITEAFF.

This CDR3 reads CASSAQAGVSNEQFF. The CDR3 nucleotides are TGTGCCAGCAGCGCCCAAGCGGGAGTGTCGAATGAGCAGTTCTTC. The rearrangement links TRBV11-2 to TRBJ2-1; TRBD2 matches at 8 bases. From germline, CDR1 is SGHAT and CDR2 FQNNGV. The CDR3 is made up of 15 amino acids. V lost 5 bases, J lost 7 bases, and 10 bases stayed unmatched. The variable domain in full, completed from reference TRBV11-2 and TRBJ2-1, reads EAGVAQSPRYKIIEKRQSVAFWCNPISGHATLYWYQQILGQGPKLLIQFQNNGVVDDSQLPKDRFSAERLKGVDSTLKIQPAKLEDSAVYLCASSAQAGVSNEQFFGPGTRLTVL.

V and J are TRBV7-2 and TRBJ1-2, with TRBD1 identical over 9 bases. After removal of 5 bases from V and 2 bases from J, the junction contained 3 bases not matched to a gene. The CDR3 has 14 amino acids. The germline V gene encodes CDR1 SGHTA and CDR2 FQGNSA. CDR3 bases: TGTGCCAGCAGCCAGGGGACAGGGAACTATGGCTACACCTTC. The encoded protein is CASSQGTGNYGYTF. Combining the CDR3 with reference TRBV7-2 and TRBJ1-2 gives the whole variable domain GAGVSQSPSNKVTEKGKDVELRCDPISGHTALYWYRQSLGQGLEFLIYFQGNSAPDKSGLPSDRFSAERTGGSVSTLTIQRTQQEDSAVYLCASSQGTGNYGYTFGSGTRLTVV.

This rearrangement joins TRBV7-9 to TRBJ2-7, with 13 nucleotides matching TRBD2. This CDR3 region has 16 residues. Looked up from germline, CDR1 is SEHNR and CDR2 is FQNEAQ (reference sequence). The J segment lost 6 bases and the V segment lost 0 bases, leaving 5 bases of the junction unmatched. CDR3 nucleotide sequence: TGTGCCAGCAGCTTAGCGACTAGCGGGGGGTTTGGCGAGCAGTACTTC. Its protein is CASSLATSGGFGEQYF.

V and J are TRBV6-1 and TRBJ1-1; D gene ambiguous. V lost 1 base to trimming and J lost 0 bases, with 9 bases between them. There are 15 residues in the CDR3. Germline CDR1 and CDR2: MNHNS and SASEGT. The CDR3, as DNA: TGTGCCAGCAGTGAAGAAAAGGGAGTGAACACTGAAGCTTTCTTT. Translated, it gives CASSEEKGVNTEAFF.

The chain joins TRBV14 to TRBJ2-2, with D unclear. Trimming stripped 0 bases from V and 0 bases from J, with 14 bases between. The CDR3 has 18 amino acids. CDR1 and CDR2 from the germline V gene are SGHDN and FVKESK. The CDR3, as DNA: TGTGCCAGCAGCCAAGATCCAAGCGACCTAGCGAACACCGGGGAGCTGTTTTTT. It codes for CASSQDPSDLANTGELFF.

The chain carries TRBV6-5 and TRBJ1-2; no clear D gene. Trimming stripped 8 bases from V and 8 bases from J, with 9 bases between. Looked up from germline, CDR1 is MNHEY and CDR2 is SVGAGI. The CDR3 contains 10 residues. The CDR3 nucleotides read TGTGCCAGCTATTTAGGAGGCTACACCTTC. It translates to CASYLGGYTF.

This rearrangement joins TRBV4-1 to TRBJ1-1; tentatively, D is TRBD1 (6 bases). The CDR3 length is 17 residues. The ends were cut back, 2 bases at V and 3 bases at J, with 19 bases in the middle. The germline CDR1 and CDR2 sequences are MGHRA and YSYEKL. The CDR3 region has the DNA TGCGCCAGCAGCCAAAGATCGACAGGCACGCAGGACACTGAAGCTTTCTTT. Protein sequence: CASSQRSTGTQDTEAFF.

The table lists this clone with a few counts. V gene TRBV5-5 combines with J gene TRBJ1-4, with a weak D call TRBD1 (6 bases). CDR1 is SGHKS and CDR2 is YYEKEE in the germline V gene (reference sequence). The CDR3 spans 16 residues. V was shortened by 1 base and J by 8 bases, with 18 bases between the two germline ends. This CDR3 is CASSLSTGSGREKLFF. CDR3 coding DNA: TGTGCCAGCAGCTTGTCTACAGGGTCGGGTAGGGAAAAACTGTTTTTT.

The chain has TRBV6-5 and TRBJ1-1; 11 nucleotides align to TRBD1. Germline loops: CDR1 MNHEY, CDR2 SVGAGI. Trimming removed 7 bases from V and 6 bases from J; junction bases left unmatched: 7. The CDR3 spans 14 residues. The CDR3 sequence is CASTWTGGAAEAFF. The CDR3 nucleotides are TGTGCCAGCACCTGGACAGGGGGCGCCGCTGAAGCTTTCTTT.

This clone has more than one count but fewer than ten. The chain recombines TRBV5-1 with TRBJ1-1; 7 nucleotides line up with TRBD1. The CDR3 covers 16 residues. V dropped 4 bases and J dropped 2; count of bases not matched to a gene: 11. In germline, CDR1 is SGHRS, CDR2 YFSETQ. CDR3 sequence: CASSPETGQANTEAFF. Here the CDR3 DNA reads TGCGCCAGCAGCCCCGAGACTGGACAGGCAAACACTGAAGCTTTCTTT.

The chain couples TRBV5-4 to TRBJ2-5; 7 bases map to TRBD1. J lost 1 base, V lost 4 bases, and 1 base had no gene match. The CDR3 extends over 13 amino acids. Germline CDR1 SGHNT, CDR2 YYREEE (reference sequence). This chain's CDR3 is CASSRTGQETQYF. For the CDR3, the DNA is TGTGCCAGCAGCAGGACAGGCCAAGAGACCCAGTACTTC.

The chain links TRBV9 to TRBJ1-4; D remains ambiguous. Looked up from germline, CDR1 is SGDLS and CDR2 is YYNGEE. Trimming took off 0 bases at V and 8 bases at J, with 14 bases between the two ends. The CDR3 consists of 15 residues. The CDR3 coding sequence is TGTGCCAGCAGCGTAGGGGCACACCCAGAAGAAAAACTGTTTTTT. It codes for CASSVGAHPEEKLFF. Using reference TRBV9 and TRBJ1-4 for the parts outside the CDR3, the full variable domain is DSGVTQTPKHLITATGQRVTLRCSPRSGDLSVYWYQQSLDQGLQFLIQYYNGEERAKGNILERFSAQQFPDLHSELNLSSLELGDSALYFCASSVGAHPEEKLFFGSGTQLSVL.

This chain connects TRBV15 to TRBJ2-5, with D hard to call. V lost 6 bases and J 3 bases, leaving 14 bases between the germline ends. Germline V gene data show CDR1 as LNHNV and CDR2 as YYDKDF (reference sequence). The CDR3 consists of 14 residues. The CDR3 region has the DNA TGTGCCACCAGGCCGTCGTACTCAAAAGAGACCCAGTACTTC. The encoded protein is CATRPSYSKETQYF.

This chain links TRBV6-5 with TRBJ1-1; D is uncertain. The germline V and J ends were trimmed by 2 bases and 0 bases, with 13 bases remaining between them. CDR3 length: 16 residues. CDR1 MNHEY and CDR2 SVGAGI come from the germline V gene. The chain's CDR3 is CASSYRTAVMNTEAFF. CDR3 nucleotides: TGTGCCAGCAGTTACCGTACGGCAGTTATGAACACTGAAGCTTTCTTT.

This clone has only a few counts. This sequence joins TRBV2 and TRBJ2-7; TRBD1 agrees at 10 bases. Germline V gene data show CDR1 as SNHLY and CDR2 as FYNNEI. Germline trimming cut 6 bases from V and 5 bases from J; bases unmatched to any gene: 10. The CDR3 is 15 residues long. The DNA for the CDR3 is TGTGCCAGCAGATCGAGACAGGGGGCAAGTCACGAGCAGTACTTC. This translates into CASRSRQGASHEQYF.

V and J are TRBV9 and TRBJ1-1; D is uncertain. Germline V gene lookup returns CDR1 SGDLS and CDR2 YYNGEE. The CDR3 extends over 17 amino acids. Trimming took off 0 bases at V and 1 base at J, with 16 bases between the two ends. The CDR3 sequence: CASSVVPGGYANTEAFF. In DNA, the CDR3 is TGTGCCAGCAGCGTAGTCCCGGGTGGGTACGCGAACACTGAAGCTTTCTTT.

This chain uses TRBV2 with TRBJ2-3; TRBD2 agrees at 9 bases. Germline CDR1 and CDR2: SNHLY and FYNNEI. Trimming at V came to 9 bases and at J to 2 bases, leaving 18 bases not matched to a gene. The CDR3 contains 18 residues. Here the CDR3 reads CARGSRLHPSGNTDTQYF. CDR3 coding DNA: TGTGCCAGGGGTTCCCGTCTCCACCCTAGCGGGAACACAGATACGCAGTATTTT.